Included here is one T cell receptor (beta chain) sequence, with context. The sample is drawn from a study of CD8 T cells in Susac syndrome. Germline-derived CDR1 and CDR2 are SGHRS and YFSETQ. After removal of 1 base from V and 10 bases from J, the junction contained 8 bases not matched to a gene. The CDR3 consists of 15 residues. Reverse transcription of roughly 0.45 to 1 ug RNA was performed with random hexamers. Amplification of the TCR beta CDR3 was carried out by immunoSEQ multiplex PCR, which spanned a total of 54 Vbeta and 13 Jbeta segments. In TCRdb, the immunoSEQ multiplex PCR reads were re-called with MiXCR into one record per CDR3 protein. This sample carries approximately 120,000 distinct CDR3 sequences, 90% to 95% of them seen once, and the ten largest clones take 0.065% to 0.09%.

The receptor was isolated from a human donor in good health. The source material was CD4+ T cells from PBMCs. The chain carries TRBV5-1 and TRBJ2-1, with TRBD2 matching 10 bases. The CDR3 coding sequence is TGCGCCAGCAGCTTGTTCCTAGCGGGAGAGGGGGAGCAGTTCTTC. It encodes CASSLFLAGEGEQFF.